This is a list of T cell receptor beta chains from one sample in a study of CD4 T cells in relation to SARS-CoV-2 and coronaviruses. These receptors' targets are unknown. Libraries were prepared by immunoSEQ multiplex PCR; TCRdb keeps only in-frame clonotypes and omits some of them. The sample lists under 25,000 clones, roughly 77% occurring once. The sequenced material came from CD4+ T cells from PBMCs, cultured in vitro. Receptor source: a human donor in good health. The CDR3 runs from the conserved cysteine through the conserved F or W. The D gene is left open where the match is weak. Rows give clone size only sometimes, using once, few, many, or a class for an expanded clone.

TRBJ2-1,TRBD2,-,TRBV30,CASGAGSSYNEQFF,TGTGCCTCAGGAGCGGGAAGCTCCTACAATGAGCAGTTCTTC
TRBJ2-5,-,-,TRBV4-1,CASSQAQGGETQYF,TGCGCCAGCAGCCAAGCGCAGGGTGGAGAGACCCAGTACTTC
TRBJ2-1,-,-,TRBV6-5,CASSSTYEQFF,TGTGCCAGCAGTTCCACGTATGAGCAGTTCTTC
TRBJ2-4,-,once,TRBV6-1,CASSEPGSVNIQYF,TGTGCCAGCAGTGAACCCGGGAGCGTAAACATTCAGTACTTC
TRBJ2-2,-,few,TRBV18,CASSPREGVTGELFF,TGTGCCAGCTCACCGAGGGAAGGGGTGACCGGGGAGCTGTTTTTT
TRBJ1-2,-,-,TRBV20-1,CSASRQDIYGYTF,TGCAGTGCTAGTAGACAGGACATCTATGGCTACACCTTC
TRBJ2-7,-,-,TRBV10-3,CAIWDARIYEQYF,TGTGCCATCTGGGACGCCCGGATATACGAGCAGTACTTC
TRBJ2-1,TRBD2,-,TRBV24-1,CATSGASGVNEQFF,TGTGCCACCAGTGGGGCTAGCGGGGTCAATGAGCAGTTCTTC
TRBJ1-3,TRBD1,-,TRBV2,CASSGGTASGNTIYF,TGTGCCAGCAGTGGAGGGACAGCCTCTGGAAACACCATATATTTT
TRBJ1-4,TRBD1,few,TRBV7-8,CASSLAPGQNEKLFF,TGTGCCAGCAGCTTGGCCCCGGGACAGAACGAAAAACTGTTTTTT
TRBJ1-5,TRBD1,-,TRBV19,CASRGTPQGAGNQPQHF,TGTGCCAGTAGGGGGACTCCACAGGGGGCAGGCAATCAGCCCCAGCATTTT
TRBJ2-5,-,once,TRBV5-8,CASRNFDANQETQYF,TGTGCCAGCAGAAATTTCGACGCAAACCAAGAGACCCAGTACTTC
TRBJ2-1,TRBD2,-,TRBV7-3,CASSLIGLAGGSSYNEQFF,TGTGCCAGCAGCTTAATAGGACTAGCGGGAGGGAGCTCCTACAATGAGCAGTTCTTC
TRBJ2-1,-,-,TRBV2,CASTKANLVEQFF,TGTGCCAGCACCAAGGCAAACCTGGTGGAGCAGTTCTTC
TRBJ2-5,TRBD2,-,TRBV4-1,CASSQTSGSSSRETQYF,TGCGCCAGCAGCCAAACTAGCGGGAGTTCGTCCCGAGAGACCCAGTACTTC
TRBJ1-2,-,-,TRBV28,CASSFGGSVSGYTF,TGTGCCAGCAGTTTTGGCGGGTCGGTATCGGGCTACACCTTC
TRBJ2-1,-,few,TRBV3-1/TRBV3-2,CASSRGLREQFF,TGTGCCAGCAGCCGGGGTTTACGGGAGCAGTTCTTC